A single sample is the source of the 17 T cell receptor beta chains below, sequenced in a study of T cell responses to AZD1222 COVID-19 vaccine. Repertoires were generated with immunoSEQ multiplex PCR, while TCRdb's copy carries only in-frame clones and drops some. The table has just under 150,000 clones, approximately 88% seen once. The input for sequencing was peripheral blood, taken 28 days after the second dose of the MenACWY control vaccine. All receptors come from an adult who received the MenACWY meningococcal vaccine as a control.

V is TRBV7-9 and J is TRBJ1-1; D is uncertain. Germline V gene data show CDR1 as SEHNR and CDR2 as FQNEAQ (reference sequence). Trimming removed 3 bases at V and 5 bases at J, with 7 bases between. The CDR3 runs to 12 residues. The CDR3 sequence is CASSFPGTEAFF. The CDR3 DNA is TGTGCCAGCAGCTTTCCTGGAACTGAAGCTTTCTTT.

The chain couples TRBV6-1 to TRBJ1-4, with no clear D. The CDR3 spans 14 residues. Looked up from germline, CDR1 is MNHNS and CDR2 is SASEGT. With 3 bases removed from V and 4 bases from J, the gap between germline ends came to 9 bases. DNA of the CDR3: TGTGCCAGCAGTGATCAAGGCCTTAATGAAAAACTGTTTTTT. Protein product: CASSDQGLNEKLFF.

This sequence joins TRBV18 and TRBJ1-2; 7 nucleotides match TRBD1. V was pared by 3 bases and J by 5 bases, with 6 bases of the junction left unmatched. Germline assignment: CDR1 KGHSH and CDR2 LQKENI. There are 14 residues in the CDR3. The CDR3 reads CASSPDRIQYGYTF. The DNA for the CDR3 is TGTGCCAGCTCACCGGACAGGATCCAATATGGCTACACCTTC.

This chain uses TRBV29-1 with TRBJ2-1; TRBD2 matches at 9 bases. J lost 5 bases, V lost 0 bases, and 2 bases had no gene match. This CDR3 is built from 14 residues. Germline values: CDR1 SQVTM, CDR2 ANQGSEA. As DNA, the CDR3 is TGCAGCGTTGAAGAGGCGGGGGGGAACAATGAGCAGTTCTTC. Its translation: CSVEEAGGNNEQFF.

This chain links TRBV28 with TRBJ2-5; D is ambiguous. Looked up from germline, CDR1 is MDHEN and CDR2 is SYDVKM. The V end was cut by 7 bases, the J end by 1 base, with 13 bases between. This CDR3 is 14 amino acids long. CDR3 in DNA: TGTGCCAGCACCCTAGACCGCCTCCAAGAGACCCAGTACTTC. It codes for CASTLDRLQETQYF.

The chain links TRBV5-8 to TRBJ2-1; D is ambiguous. Germline assignment: CDR1 SGHTS and CDR2 YDEGEE. V shed 5 bases and J shed 5 bases, with 20 bases lying between them. The CDR3 loop spans 16 amino acids. In DNA, the CDR3 is TGTGCCAGCAGTATTCTCAGGCACTCGGCCGACAATGAGCAGTTCTTC. This gives the protein CASSILRHSADNEQFF.

The chain combines TRBV5-1 with TRBJ2-7; maybe TRBD1 (6 bases). The CDR3 extends over 14 amino acids. CDR1 SGHRS and CDR2 YFSETQ come from the germline V gene. V was cut by 5 bases and J by 7 bases, with 19 bases left in between. This CDR3 is CASSSGTSSLEQYF. DNA of the CDR3: TGCGCCAGCAGTTCCGGGACATCCTCCTTAGAGCAGTACTTC. The full variable domain, completed using reference TRBV5-1 and TRBJ2-7, is KAGVTQTPRYLIKTRGQQVTLSCSPISGHRSVSWYQQTPGQGLQFLFEYFSETQRNKGNFPGRFSGRQFSNSRSEMNVSTLELGDSALYLCASSSGTSSLEQYFGPGTRLTVT.

V and J are TRBV4-3 and TRBJ1-4; D is possibly TRBD1 (5 bases). V lost 4 bases, J lost 4 bases, and 16 bases lay in between. The CDR3 runs to 16 residues. The germline CDR1 and CDR2 sequences are LGHNA and YSLEER. This CDR3 is CASSPDPGTLNEKLFF. For the CDR3, the DNA is TGCGCCAGCAGCCCTGACCCCGGGACCCTTAATGAAAAACTGTTTTTT.

This clone has just one count. The chain uses TRBV6-1 and TRBJ2-1; D perhaps matches TRBD2 (6 bases). Germline V CDR1 and CDR2: MNHNS, SASEGT. The CDR3 has 17 residues. V lost 1 base to trimming and J lost 4 bases, with 17 bases between them. The CDR3 nucleotides are TGTGCCAGCAGTGAAGGACTAGAGACCAGGAGGTACAATGAGCAGTTCTTC. Translation gives CASSEGLETRRYNEQFF.

The V and J genes are TRBV7-3 and TRBJ2-5, with 9 bases that match TRBD2. V shed 1 base and J 4 bases; nucleotides not matched to a gene: 7. The CDR3 is 16 amino acids. The V gene's germline CDR1 is SGHTA and CDR2 FQGTGA. CDR3 residues: CASSLNGGLALETQYF. The CDR3 DNA reads as TGTGCCAGCAGCTTAAACGGGGGACTAGCCTTAGAGACCCAGTACTTC.

The chain links TRBV5-1 to TRBJ2-2; D assignment may be TRBD1 or TRBD2 (5 bases each). This CDR3 spans 15 amino acids. Trimming pared 0 bases from V and 2 bases from J, leaving 8 bases between. Germline CDR1 SGHRS, CDR2 YFSETQ. This CDR3 is CASSLEGRNTGELFF. Written as DNA, the CDR3 is TGCGCCAGCAGCTTGGAGGGGAGAAACACCGGGGAGCTGTTTTTT.

The J gene is TRBJ1-2, the V gene TRBV27, with 7 bases that match TRBD1. This CDR3 has 14 amino acids. V was clipped by 0 bases and J by 4 bases; unmatched bases: 2. Germline values: CDR1 MNHEY, CDR2 SMNVEV (reference sequence). CDR3 nucleotides: TGTGCCAGCAGTTTATCGGACAGGAGCTATGGCTACACCTTC. It translates to CASSLSDRSYGYTF.

The chain uses TRBV7-2 and TRBJ1-4, with D possibly TRBD1 on 5 matching bases. The CDR3 runs to 15 residues. Germline assignment: CDR1 SGHTA and CDR2 FQGNSA. V gave up 5 bases and J gave up 4 bases, with 14 bases separating them. The CDR3 DNA reads TGTGCCAGCAGCCCCCGGGGGACCCTTAATGAAAAACTGTTTTTT. It codes for CASSPRGTLNEKLFF.

In its sample, this clone was seen a few times. The chain combines TRBV18 with TRBJ1-5; 7 bases map to TRBD1. Germline V gene lookup returns CDR1 KGHSH and CDR2 LQKENI. Losses at the gene ends were 3 bases for V and 1 base for J; bases not matched to a gene: 18. The CDR3 covers 20 residues. The CDR3 is CASSPKHKSRTGASNQPQHF. For the CDR3, the DNA is TGTGCCAGCTCACCCAAACACAAAAGCAGGACAGGAGCAAGCAATCAGCCCCAGCATTTT. The whole variable domain, remainder taken from reference TRBV18 and TRBJ1-5, is NAGVMQNPRHLVRRRGQEARLRCSPMKGHSHVYWYRQLPEEGLKFMVYLQKENIIDESGMPKERFSAEFPKEGPSILRIQQVVRGDSAAYFCASSPKHKSRTGASNQPQHFGDGTRLSIL.

The J gene is TRBJ2-1, the V gene TRBV4-1; 13 bases fit TRBD2. V lost 0 bases to trimming and J lost 6 bases; unmatched junction nucleotides: 5. Germline assignment: CDR1 MGHRA and CDR2 YSYEKL. The CDR3 runs to 17 residues. The CDR3, as DNA: TGCGCCAGCAGCCAAGACCCCGGGACTAGCGGGATCAATGAGCAGTTCTTC. Amino acids: CASSQDPGTSGINEQFF.

The chain combines TRBV29-1 with TRBJ1-2; maybe TRBD1 (6 bases). Germline CDR1 reads SQVTM; CDR2 reads ANQGSEA. Between the trimmed V and J ends, which lost 2 bases and 4 bases, there was a span of 11 bases. CDR3 size: 13 residues. CDR3 sequence reads: CSVETGGGYGYTF. Written as DNA, the CDR3 is TGCAGCGTTGAAACGGGGGGCGGCTATGGCTACACCTTC.

The chain couples TRBV9 to TRBJ2-5; perhaps D is TRBD1 or TRBD2 (6 bases each). Germline V lookup: CDR1 SGDLS, CDR2 YYNGEE. The CDR3 runs 13 residues. V was clipped by 0 bases and J by 5 bases, with 8 bases between them. The CDR3 DNA is TGTGCCAGCAGCGTAGCGGGGGCGGAGACCCAGTACTTC. Amino acids: CASSVAGAETQYF.